This T cell receptor (beta chain) was retrieved from a study of cytomegalovirus exposure and HLA in healthy donors. Study results and limitations: Analysis was carried out at a later point, and it linked a missense DCLRE1C variant to TCR beta V- and J-gene trimming.

Both 60 Vbeta primers and 13 Jbeta primers went into the PCR. Produced via immunoSEQ multiplex PCR; TCRdb's table is partial and in-frame only. The sample consists of over 150,000 clones, roughly two thirds of them appearing once. Germline V gene lookup returns CDR1 SGHRS and CDR2 YFSETQ. Trimming shortened V by 4 bases and J by 6 bases, and 14 bases separated the two germline ends. This CDR3 spans 13 amino acids. This clone was detected only once. Its target is not known. The sample was PBMCs. The receptor comes from a woman aged 18-30 years in good health and CMV-seropositive. The chain carries TRBV5-1 and TRBJ2-7, with D perhaps matching TRBD2 (5 bases). CDR3: CASSQQSGGEQYF. In DNA, the CDR3 is TGCGCCAGCAGCCAGCAGTCCGGAGGCGAGCAGTACTTC.